This T cell receptor beta chain was sequenced in a study of blood T cell repertoires in COVID-19. Generated by immunoSEQ multiplex PCR, the TCRdb table keeps only in-frame clones and is missing some. The sample lists 16,000 or so clones, approximately 86% seen once, with less than 15% in the top ten. The sequencing sample was made of peripheral blood. The TCR was taken from a human donor in a cohort sampled during active COVID-19.

CDR3 in amino acids: CASSLRVNTEAFF. In DNA, the CDR3 is TGTGCCAGCAGTCTACGCGTGAACACTGAAGCTTTCTTT. This chain joins TRBV6-4 and TRBJ1-1; D gene ambiguous. Germline assignment: CDR1 MRHNA and CDR2 SNTAGT. V was trimmed by 5 bases and J by 0 bases, leaving 7 bases between them. CDR3 length: 13 residues.